A selection of T cell receptor beta chains follows, all from one sample in a study of post-analysis software for immune sequencing data. Using its own MiXCR run on the PCR reads, TCRdb lists one record per CDR3 protein. This sample has about 810,000 distinct CDR3 sequences, with approximately 57% found just once. The sample taken for sequencing was blood. The receptors stem from a girl aged 5-17 years with multiple sclerosis. The CDR3 runs from the conserved cysteine through the conserved F or W. D genes are given only for firm matches. The size field is filled for only some rows; it gives once, few, many or a size class.

size,J,V,D,DNA,CDR3
-,TRBJ1-5,TRBV7-9,-,TGTGCCAGCAGCCCCTCCTGGGGAACGGACAATCAGCCCCAGCATTTT,CASSPSWGTDNQPQHF
-,TRBJ1-2,TRBV2,TRBD1,TGTGCCAGCAGTCCCCCTCAGGGGGTAGATTATGGCTACACCTTC,CASSPPQGVDYGYTF
-,TRBJ2-1,TRBV2,-,TGTGCCATCCTGGTCCCCGGAACCAACAATGAGCAGTTCTTC,CAILVPGTNNEQFF
few,TRBJ2-3,TRBV7-7,TRBD2,TGTGCTAGCAGCTTAGGGGGGCTAGCGGGAGCCCCCCCAGATACGCAGTATTTT,CASSLGGLAGAPPDTQYF
once,TRBJ2-7,TRBV10-2,-,TGCGCCAGCAGTTCCAGGGTGGGCGAGCAGTACTTC,CASSSRVGEQYF
few,TRBJ2-7,TRBV3-1,-,TGTGCCAGCAGCCAAGATTTAATGGTCTCATACGAGCAGTACTTC,CASSQDLMVSYEQYF
few,TRBJ2-5,TRBV20-1,-,TGCAGTGCTATGACACGGGTGGGACAAGAGACCCAGTACTTC,CSAMTRVGQETQYF
few,TRBJ1-2,TRBV5-1,-,TGCGCCAGCAGCTTAAACGGGGCGGATGGCTACACCTTC,CASSLNGADGYTF
-,TRBJ1-2,TRBV29-1,-,TGCAGCGTTGAAGAAGGAGTGGGGGCCGGCGGCTACACCTTC,CSVEEGVGAGGYTF
-,TRBJ2-5,TRBV5-1,TRBD1,TGCGCCAGCAGCCCGAGGACAGGGGCGCTTCAAGAGACCCAGTACTTC,CASSPRTGALQETQYF
-,TRBJ2-1,TRBV7-3,TRBD1,TGTGCCAGCAGTTTGACAGGGTACGCGATTGGCAATGAGCAGTTCTTC,CASSLTGYAIGNEQFF
few,TRBJ2-3,TRBV20-1,-,TGCAGTGCTAGAGTCCTCCGCGGGCCTCCGGACACGCAGTATTTT,CSARVLRGPPDTQYF
once,TRBJ2-1,TRBV10-3,TRBD2,TGTGCCACCGCCTTCGGGCGGGAGGGGAACAATGAGCAGTTCTTC,CATAFGREGNNEQFF
-,TRBJ2-7,TRBV20-1,TRBD2,TGCAGTGCCCTCGGACTAGCGGGCTACGAGCAGTACTTC,CSALGLAGYEQYF
-,TRBJ2-7,TRBV7-2,TRBD2,TGTGCCAGCAGCCGTAGCGGGGTTGACGAGCAGTACTTC,CASSRSGVDEQYF
few,TRBJ2-5,TRBV20-1,-,TGCAGTGCCATAAAGTGGGGTCAGGGACACAACCAAGAGACCCAGTACTTC,CSAIKWGQGHNQETQYF
few,TRBJ2-1,TRBV6-1,-,TGTGCCAGCAGTGAGCTCCCGGGCCTTGATAGTGAGCAGTTCTTC,CASSELPGLDSEQFF
-,TRBJ2-1,TRBV27,-,TGTGCCAGCAGTTTCGGGCAGGGCCCCTACAATGAGCAGTTCTTC,CASSFGQGPYNEQFF
-,TRBJ2-3,TRBV29-1,-,TGCAGCGTTCGGGGGGCCGAGACAGATACGCAGTATTTT,CSVRGAETDTQYF
-,TRBJ1-5,TRBV7-2,TRBD1,TGTGCCAGCAGCTCGACAGGGACCAATCAGCCCCAGCATTTT,CASSSTGTNQPQHF
-,TRBJ1-2,TRBV3-1,-,TGTGCCAGCAGCCAAGTCGGCGGGGCCTATGGCTACACCTTC,CASSQVGGAYGYTF
-,TRBJ2-1,TRBV12-3/TRBV12-4,-,TGTGCCAGCAGTTTTCGGCTAGAAAGAGAGCATGAGCAGTTCTTC,CASSFRLEREHEQFF
-,TRBJ1-1,TRBV29-1,-,TGCAGCGTTGGAAGACAGTTAAACACTGAAGCTTTCTTT,CSVGRQLNTEAFF
-,TRBJ2-3,TRBV6-5,TRBD1,TGTGCCAGCAGTTACCTGTACAGGGGTCCGACAGATACGCAGTATTTT,CASSYLYRGPTDTQYF
few,TRBJ2-6,TRBV20-1,-,TGCAGTGCTAGAGATAGAACACAGGGTCCTGGGGCCAACGTCCTGACTTTC,CSARDRTQGPGANVLTF
few,TRBJ2-1,TRBV5-1,TRBD2,TGCGCCAGCAGCACTGCTAGCGGGAGGGCGCTAAGTGAGCAGTTCTTC,CASSTASGRALSEQFF
few,TRBJ2-7,TRBV9,-,TGTGCCAGCAGCGGGCCAGCGACTAGCTACGAGCAGTACTTC,CASSGPATSYEQYF
-,TRBJ2-5,TRBV7-3,-,TGTGCCAGCAGCTTAACGGGGGGCGAGGAGACCCAGTACTTC,CASSLTGGEETQYF